This T cell receptor (beta chain) was captured in a study of T cell changes during pregnancy in multiple sclerosis. Profiling relied on immunoSEQ multiplex PCR, and the TCRdb table lists in-frame clones only, not all of them. The sample shows 40,000 or so clones, about nine tenths of them seen only once. This CDR3 region has 13 residues. Germline-derived CDR1 and CDR2 are GTSNPN and SVGIG (reference sequence). V lost 6 bases to trimming and J lost 3 bases, with 12 bases between them. The starting material was CD4+ T cells from peripheral blood mononuclear cells, obtained in the first trimester of pregnancy. This TCR derives from a female donor in good health, enrolled as a control in a pregnancy study. The chain joins TRBV30 to TRBJ1-5; TRBD1 is a possible D gene (5 bases). The CDR3 protein is CACDTGNNQPQHF. In nucleotides, the CDR3 is TGTGCCTGCGACACAGGAAACAATCAGCCCCAGCATTTT.